This is a list of T cell receptor beta chains from one sample in a study of human T cells and chemical hapten exposure. MiXCR, applied by TCRdb to the RACE reads, yields one record per CDR3 protein. The table lists approximately 50,000 distinct CDR3 sequences, 8.5% to 10% of them singletons. Here the sequenced sample was whole blood, taken in connection with sensitization to the hapten diphenylcyclopropenone (DPC). The source is a woman between 25 and 40 years old with alopecia areata. Some clones in this sample may be carry-over from other donors' samples. The CDR3 runs from the conserved cysteine through the conserved F or W. The D gene is left open where the match is weak. Clone sizes are given selectively: once, few, many, or a class where the clone is expanded.

>.|TRBJ1-5|TRBV6-6|14|many
TGTGCCAGTTATAGTCCGGGAAACAATCAGCCCCAGCATTTT
CASYSPGNNQPQHF
>.|TRBJ2-4|TRBV6-2/TRBV6-3|18|.
TGTGCCAGCAGTTTTACTTTACCCGGGGGACTAGCCAAAAACATTCAGTACTTC
CASSFTLPGGLAKNIQYF
>.|TRBJ1-1|TRBV27|14|.
TGTGCCAGCAGTTTAAGCCAGAGGACCACTGAAGCTTTCTTT
CASSLSQRTTEAFF
>.|TRBJ2-1|TRBV7-2|13|many
TGTGCCAGCAGCTTACCCTTGACAGCTGAGCAGTTCTTC
CASSLPLTAEQFF
>.|TRBJ1-5|TRBV11-1|13|.
TGTGCCAGCAGCGTCTCCCACGGGGAGCCCCAGCATTTT
CASSVSHGEPQHF
>TRBD2|TRBJ2-1|TRBV12-3/TRBV12-4|12|few
TGTGCCAGCAGTTTAGGCGGGGGGAAGCAGTTCTTC
CASSLGGGKQFF
>.|TRBJ1-4|TRBV2|13|few
TGTGCCAGCAAGGACGGATATAATGAAAAACTGTTTTTT
CASKDGYNEKLFF
>TRBD2|TRBJ2-3|TRBV7-2|15|.
TGTGCCAGCAGCTTAGTTAGCGGGGGGGCAGATACGCAGTATTTT
CASSLVSGGADTQYF
>.|TRBJ1-1|TRBV6-5|16|few
TGTGCCAGCAGTTACTCGATTACAGCCATGAACACTGAAGCTTTCTTT
CASSYSITAMNTEAFF
>.|TRBJ1-4|TRBV28|15|medium-sized
TGTGCCAGCAGCCTCTCCTCGGCCCCTAATGAAAAACTGTTTTTT
CASSLSSAPNEKLFF
>.|TRBJ1-6|TRBV7-2|15|.
TGTGCCAGCAGCCGGGAAAGGGGGAATAATTCACCCCTCCACTTT
CASSRERGNNSPLHF
>TRBD1|TRBJ1-5|TRBV5-8|17|few
TGTGCCAGCAGCCTATGGACAGGGCGATATAGCAATCAGCCCCAGCATTTT
CASSLWTGRYSNQPQHF
>.|TRBJ2-5|TRBV20-1|14|.
TGCAGTGCTAGAGATGGGGGGAGAACAGAGACCCAGTACTTC
CSARDGGRTETQYF
>.|TRBJ2-3|TRBV11-2|17|few
TGTGCCAGCAGCCCAATATCCGGGAGCTTCGGCACAGATACGCAGTATTTT
CASSPISGSFGTDTQYF
>.|TRBJ1-1|TRBV7-9|16|few
TGTGCCAGCAGCTTACAAGGAGTGCGAAGGAACACTGAAGCTTTCTTT
CASSLQGVRRNTEAFF
>TRBD2|TRBJ2-5|TRBV20-1|16|few
TGCAGTGCTAGAAAGGCCAGCGGGGGGGTTGAAGAGACCCAGTACTTC
CSARKASGGVEETQYF
>.|TRBJ1-3|TRBV14|16|.
TGTGCCAGCAGCCAATTCGGACAAATCTCTGGAAACACCATATATTTT
CASSQFGQISGNTIYF
>.|TRBJ2-4|TRBV6-2/TRBV6-3|15|few
TGTGCCAGCAGAGCCACGGGGGTATCCCGCGACATTCAGTACTTC
CASRATGVSRDIQYF
>TRBD1|TRBJ2-7|TRBV11-2|16|.
TGTGCCAGCAGCTCCCCCGGGACAGGAATCTTTACTGTGCAGTACTTC
CASSSPGTGIFTVQYF
>.|TRBJ2-5|TRBV11-2|15|.
TGTGCCAGCAGCCCAGGGGGACTACGCGGAGAGACCCAGTACTTC
CASSPGGLRGETQYF
>.|TRBJ2-7|TRBV18|14|few
TGTGCCAGCTCACCACCGCCGGCACCGGGGGAGCAGTACTTC
CASSPPPAPGEQYF
>.|TRBJ2-7|TRBV12-3/TRBV12-4|13|few
TGTGCCAGCACCTGGGCCACGCCCTACGAGCAGTACTTC
CASTWATPYEQYF
>TRBD1|TRBJ2-2|TRBV11-2|15|many
TGTGCCAGCAGCTCGTGGACAGGGAAGACCGGGGAGCTGTTTTTT
CASSSWTGKTGELFF
>TRBD1|TRBJ2-5|TRBV28|14|.
TGTGCCACCAAGACAGGGGGCATTCGGGAGACCCAGTACTTC
CATKTGGIRETQYF
>.|TRBJ1-6|TRBV4-3|13|few
TGCGCCAGCAGCCAAGATAAAAATTCACCCCTCCACTTT
CASSQDKNSPLHF
>.|TRBJ2-2|TRBV7-9|16|few
TGTGCCAGCAGCCAGACTCTCGGGCCAAACACCGGGGAGCTGTTTTTT
CASSQTLGPNTGELFF
>.|TRBJ1-5|TRBV7-2|13|few
TGTGCCAGCAGCTTAGGCAATCCTGTGGCCCAGCATTTT
CASSLGNPVAQHF
>.|TRBJ1-2|TRBV12-3/TRBV12-4|12|few
TGTGCCAGCAGTTACCCTAACTATGGCTACACCTTC
CASSYPNYGYTF
>TRBD1|TRBJ2-7|TRBV28|15|.
TGTGCCAGCAGTTCACCCGGGACAGGGGGCGCAGAGCAGTACTTC
CASSSPGTGGAEQYF
>TRBD2|TRBJ2-1|TRBV7-6|15|.
TGTGCCAGCAGCTTATCCCGGACTAGCGGCAATGAGCAGTTCTTC
CASSLSRTSGNEQFF
>TRBD1|TRBJ1-1|TRBV7-9|17|few
TGTGCCAGCAGTCCCGGGGCTACAGGGGCCCTGAACACTGAAGCTTTCTTT
CASSPGATGALNTEAFF
>.|TRBJ2-4|TRBV28|15|.
TGTGCCAGCAGTTTGGCTCAGGTCGGCAAAAACATTCAGTACTTC
CASSLAQVGKNIQYF
>TRBD1|TRBJ2-1|TRBV2|12|many
TGTGCCAGCAGTGAAGCGGACAGGGGTCGGTTCTTC
CASSEADRGRFF
>.|TRBJ2-3|TRBV29-1|13|.
TGCAGCGTTGAACTGGGTCGCTCAGATACGCAGTATTTT
CSVELGRSDTQYF
>.|TRBJ2-4|TRBV7-2|16|.
TGTGCCAGCAGCTTAGGGGGGGGGCGGTTCGGTAACATTCAGTACTTC
CASSLGGGRFGNIQYF
>.|TRBJ2-7|TRBV28|11|many
TGTGCCAGCAGTTCTCTTGGGGAGCAGTACTTC
CASSSLGEQYF
>.|TRBJ2-2|TRBV29-1|12|few
TGCAGCGCGACGGCGAACACCGGGGAGCTGTTTTTT
CSATANTGELFF
>TRBD1|TRBJ2-1|TRBV7-9|15|few
TGTGCCAGCAGCCCCCGGGACAGGGTTTCCAATGAGCAGTTCTTC
CASSPRDRVSNEQFF
>TRBD2|TRBJ2-1|TRBV24-1|15|once
TGTGCCACCTCCACCCCCAGCGGGGGCCGCAATGAGCAGTTCTTC
CATSTPSGGRNEQFF
>.|TRBJ2-3|TRBV12-3/TRBV12-4|13|many
TGTGCCAGCAGTTTACGGGCAGCAGATACGCAGTATTTT
CASSLRAADTQYF
>.|TRBJ2-5|TRBV5-1|14|many
TGCGCCAGCAGCTTGGGGGCGCCCCAAGAGACCCAGTACTTC
CASSLGAPQETQYF
>.|TRBJ2-5|TRBV29-1|12|.
TGCAGCGTTGTAGGGCGGCAAGAGACCCAGTACTTC
CSVVGRQETQYF
>.|TRBJ2-2|TRBV6-5|15|.
TGTGCCAGCAGTTTCTCGTCTTCTCGCGCCGGGGAGCTGTTTTTT
CASSFSSSRAGELFF
>.|TRBJ2-6|TRBV5-4|18|.
TGTGCCAGCAGCTTTGCGGGGCATCGGATCTCTGGGGCCAACGTCCTGACTTTC
CASSFAGHRISGANVLTF
>TRBD1|TRBJ1-5|TRBV5-5|17|many
TGTGCCAGCAGCCCTTGGACAGGGGAGAATTCAGATCAGCCCCAGCATTTT
CASSPWTGENSDQPQHF